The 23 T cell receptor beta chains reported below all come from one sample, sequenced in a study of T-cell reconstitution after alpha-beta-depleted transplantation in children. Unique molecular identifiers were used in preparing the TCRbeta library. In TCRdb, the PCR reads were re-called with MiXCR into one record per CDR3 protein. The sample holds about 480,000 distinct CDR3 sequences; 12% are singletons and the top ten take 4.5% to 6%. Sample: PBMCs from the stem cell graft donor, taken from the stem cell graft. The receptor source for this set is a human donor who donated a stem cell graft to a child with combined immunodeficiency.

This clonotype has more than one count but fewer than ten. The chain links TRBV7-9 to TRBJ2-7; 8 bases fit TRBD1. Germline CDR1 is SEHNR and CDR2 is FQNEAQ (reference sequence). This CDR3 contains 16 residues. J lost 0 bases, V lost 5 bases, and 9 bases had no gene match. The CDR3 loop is CASSQPRTGSSYEQYF. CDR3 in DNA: TGTGCCAGCAGCCAGCCCAGGACAGGGAGCTCCTACGAGCAGTACTTC.

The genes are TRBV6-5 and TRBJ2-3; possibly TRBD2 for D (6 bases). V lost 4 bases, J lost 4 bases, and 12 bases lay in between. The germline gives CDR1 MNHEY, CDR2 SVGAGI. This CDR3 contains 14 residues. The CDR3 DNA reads TGTGCCAGCAGTTTCACTAGCAGTTCAGATACGCAGTATTTT. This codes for CASSFTSSSDTQYF.

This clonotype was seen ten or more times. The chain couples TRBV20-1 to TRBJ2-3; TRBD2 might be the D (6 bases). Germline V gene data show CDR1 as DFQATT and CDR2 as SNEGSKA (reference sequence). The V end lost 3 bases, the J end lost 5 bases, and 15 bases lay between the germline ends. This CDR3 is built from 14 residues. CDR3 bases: TGCAGTGCTAGTGACGGGGCCGGGGGAGATACGCAGTATTTT. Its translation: CSASDGAGGDTQYF.

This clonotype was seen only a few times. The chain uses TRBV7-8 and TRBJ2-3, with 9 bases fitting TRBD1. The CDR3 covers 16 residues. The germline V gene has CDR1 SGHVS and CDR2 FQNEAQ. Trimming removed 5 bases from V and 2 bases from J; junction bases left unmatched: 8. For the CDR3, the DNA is TGTGCCAGCAGCCCTGTCCGGGACAGGGCCACAGATACGCAGTATTTT. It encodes CASSPVRDRATDTQYF.

This chain's CDR3 is CAIMGTANSYNEQFF. The CDR3 nucleotides are TGTGCCATCATGGGTACTGCGAACTCCTACAATGAGCAGTTCTTC. The rearrangement uses TRBV10-3 and TRBJ2-1; the D is unclear. V was shortened by 7 bases and J by 0 bases, with 13 bases between the two germline ends. The CDR3 totals 15 residues. Germline V gives CDR1 ENHRY, CDR2 SYGVKD.

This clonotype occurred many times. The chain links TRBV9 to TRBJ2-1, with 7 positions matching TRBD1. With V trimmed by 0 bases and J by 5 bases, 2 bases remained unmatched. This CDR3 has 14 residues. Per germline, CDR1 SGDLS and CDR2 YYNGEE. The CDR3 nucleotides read TGTGCCAGCAGCGTAGAAGGGGGCCACAATGAGCAGTTCTTC. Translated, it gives CASSVEGGHNEQFF.

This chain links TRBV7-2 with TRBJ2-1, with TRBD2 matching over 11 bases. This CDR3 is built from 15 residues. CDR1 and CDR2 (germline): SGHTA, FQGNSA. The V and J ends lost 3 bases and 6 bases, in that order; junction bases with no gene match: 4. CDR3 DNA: TGTGCCAGCAGCTTCATAGCGGGGGGGACCAATGAGCAGTTCTTC. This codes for CASSFIAGGTNEQFF.

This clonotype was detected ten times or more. CDR3 in DNA: TGTGCCATCAGTGAAGGCAGGGGGCTCGCATACACGGATGAGCAGTTCTTC. It codes for CAISEGRGLAYTDEQFF. The chain employs TRBV10-3 and TRBJ2-1; 8 bases are a match to TRBD1. The CDR3 has 17 amino acids. Germline lookup yields CDR1 ENHRY and CDR2 SYGVKD. Trimming took 3 bases from V and 8 from J; bases not matched to a gene: 15.

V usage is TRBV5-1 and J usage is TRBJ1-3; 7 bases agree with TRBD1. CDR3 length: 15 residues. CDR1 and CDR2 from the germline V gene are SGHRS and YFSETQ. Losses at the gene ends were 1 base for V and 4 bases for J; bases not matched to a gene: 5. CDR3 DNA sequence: TGCGCCAGCAGCTTGACAGGGGCATCGGGAAACACCATATATTTT. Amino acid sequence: CASSLTGASGNTIYF.

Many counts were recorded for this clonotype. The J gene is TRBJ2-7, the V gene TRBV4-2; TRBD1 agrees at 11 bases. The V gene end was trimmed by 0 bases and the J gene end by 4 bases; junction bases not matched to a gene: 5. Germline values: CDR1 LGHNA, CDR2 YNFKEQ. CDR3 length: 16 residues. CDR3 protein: CASSQDRGQGGYEQYF. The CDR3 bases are TGTGCCAGCAGCCAAGATAGGGGACAGGGGGGATACGAGCAGTACTTC.

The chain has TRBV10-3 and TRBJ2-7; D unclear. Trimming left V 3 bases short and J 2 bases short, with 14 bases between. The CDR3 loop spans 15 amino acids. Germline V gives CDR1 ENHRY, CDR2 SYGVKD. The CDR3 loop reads CAISDLHGLAYEQYF. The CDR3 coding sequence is TGTGCCATCAGTGACCTACACGGGCTGGCCTACGAGCAGTACTTC.

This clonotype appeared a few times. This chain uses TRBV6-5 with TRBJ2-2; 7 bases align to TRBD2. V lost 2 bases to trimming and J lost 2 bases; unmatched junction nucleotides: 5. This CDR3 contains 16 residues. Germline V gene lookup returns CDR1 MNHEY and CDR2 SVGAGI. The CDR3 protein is CASSYAASGNTGELFF. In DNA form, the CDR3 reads TGTGCCAGCAGTTACGCGGCTAGCGGAAACACCGGGGAGCTGTTTTTT.

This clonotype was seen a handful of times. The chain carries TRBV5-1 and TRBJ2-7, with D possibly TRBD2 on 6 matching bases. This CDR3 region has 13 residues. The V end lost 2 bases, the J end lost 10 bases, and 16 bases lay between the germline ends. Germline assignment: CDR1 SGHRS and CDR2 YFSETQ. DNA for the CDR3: TGCGCCAGCAGCTTCGGACGGACTACGAACCAGTACTTC. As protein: CASSFGRTTNQYF.

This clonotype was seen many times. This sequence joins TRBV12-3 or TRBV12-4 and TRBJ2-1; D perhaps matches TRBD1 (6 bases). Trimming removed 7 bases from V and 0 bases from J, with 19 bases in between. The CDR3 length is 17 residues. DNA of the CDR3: TGTGCCAGCACCACCTCGTGGAGGACAGACTCCTACAATGAGCAGTTCTTC. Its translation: CASTTSWRTDSYNEQFF.

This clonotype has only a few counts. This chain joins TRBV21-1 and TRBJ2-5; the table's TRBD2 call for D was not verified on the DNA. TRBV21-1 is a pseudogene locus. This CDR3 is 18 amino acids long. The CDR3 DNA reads TGTGCCAGCAGAAAAGGGACTAGCGGGGGCCCGTACCAAGAGACCCAGTACTTC. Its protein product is CASRKGTSGGPYQETQYF.

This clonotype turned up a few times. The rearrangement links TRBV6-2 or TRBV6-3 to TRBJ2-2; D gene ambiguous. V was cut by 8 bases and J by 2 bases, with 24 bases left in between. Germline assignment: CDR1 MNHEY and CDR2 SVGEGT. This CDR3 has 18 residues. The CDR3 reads CASEVIPGASLNTGELFF. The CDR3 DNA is TGTGCCAGCGAAGTTATTCCCGGAGCATCATTAAACACCGGGGAGCTGTTTTTT.

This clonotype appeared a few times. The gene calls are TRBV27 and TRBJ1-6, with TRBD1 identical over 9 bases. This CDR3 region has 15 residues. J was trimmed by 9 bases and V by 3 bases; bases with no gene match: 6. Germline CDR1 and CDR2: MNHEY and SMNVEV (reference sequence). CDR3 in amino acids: CASSLIDRGTSPLHF. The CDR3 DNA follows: TGTGCCAGCAGTTTGATTGACAGGGGGACTTCACCCCTCCACTTT.

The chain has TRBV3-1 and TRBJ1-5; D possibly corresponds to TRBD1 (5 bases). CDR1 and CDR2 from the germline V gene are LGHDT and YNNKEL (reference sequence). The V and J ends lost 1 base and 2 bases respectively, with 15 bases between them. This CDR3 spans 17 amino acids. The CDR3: CASSQGQWGGGNQPQHF. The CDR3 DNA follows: TGTGCCAGCAGCCAAGGTCAATGGGGAGGGGGCAATCAGCCCCAGCATTTT.

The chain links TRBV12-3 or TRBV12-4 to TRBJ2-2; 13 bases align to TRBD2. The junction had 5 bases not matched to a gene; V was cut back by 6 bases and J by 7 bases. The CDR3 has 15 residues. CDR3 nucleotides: TGTGCCAGCAGGGCTGGACTAGCGGGGGTCGGGGAGCTGTTTTTT. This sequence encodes CASRAGLAGVGELFF.

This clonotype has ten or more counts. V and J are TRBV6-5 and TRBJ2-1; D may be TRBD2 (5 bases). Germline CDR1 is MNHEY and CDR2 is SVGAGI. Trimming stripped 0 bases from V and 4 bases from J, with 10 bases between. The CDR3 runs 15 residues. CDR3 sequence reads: CASSYSRVKYNEQFF. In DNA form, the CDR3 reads TGTGCCAGCAGTTACTCGAGGGTAAAGTACAATGAGCAGTTCTTC.

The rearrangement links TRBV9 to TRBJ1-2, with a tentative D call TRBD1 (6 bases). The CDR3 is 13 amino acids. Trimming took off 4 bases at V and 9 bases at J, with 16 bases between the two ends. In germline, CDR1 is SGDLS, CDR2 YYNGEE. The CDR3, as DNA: TGTGCCAGCAGCCCCCCCGGGAGGGACAGCTACACCTTC. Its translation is CASSPPGRDSYTF.

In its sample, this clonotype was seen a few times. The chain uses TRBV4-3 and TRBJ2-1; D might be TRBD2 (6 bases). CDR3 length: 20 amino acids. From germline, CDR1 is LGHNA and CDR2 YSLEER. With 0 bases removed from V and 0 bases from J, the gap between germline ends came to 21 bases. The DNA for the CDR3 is TGCGCCAGCAGCCAAGACTTGGCCTATGGCGGGGTTAGCTCCTACAATGAGCAGTTCTTC. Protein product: CASSQDLAYGGVSSYNEQFF.

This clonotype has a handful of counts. CDR3 protein: CASSQDLRSGGTEAFF. CDR3 in DNA: TGTGCCAGCAGCCAAGATCTAAGGTCAGGGGGAACTGAAGCTTTCTTT. The chain has TRBV4-2 and TRBJ1-1, with TRBD1 matching over 7 bases. The CDR3 extends over 16 amino acids. The J segment lost 5 bases and the V segment lost 0 bases, leaving 9 bases of the junction unmatched. In germline, CDR1 is LGHNA, CDR2 YNFKEQ.